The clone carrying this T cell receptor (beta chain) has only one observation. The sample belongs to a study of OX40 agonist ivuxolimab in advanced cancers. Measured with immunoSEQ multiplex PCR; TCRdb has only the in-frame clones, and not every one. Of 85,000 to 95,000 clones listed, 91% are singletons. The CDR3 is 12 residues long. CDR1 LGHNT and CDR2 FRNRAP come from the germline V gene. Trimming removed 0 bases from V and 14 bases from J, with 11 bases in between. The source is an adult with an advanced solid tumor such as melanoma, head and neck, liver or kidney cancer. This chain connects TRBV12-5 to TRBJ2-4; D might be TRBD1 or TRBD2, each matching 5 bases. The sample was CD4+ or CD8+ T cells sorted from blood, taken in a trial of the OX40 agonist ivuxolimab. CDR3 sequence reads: CASGLVRGRKYF. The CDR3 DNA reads TGTGCTAGTGGTTTGGTACGGGGCAGAAAGTACTTC.